This is a list of T cell receptor beta chains from one sample in a study of T cell responses to AZD1222 COVID-19 vaccine. TCRdb's copy holds only in-frame clones and misses some; the assay was immunoSEQ multiplex PCR. The sample lists some 100,000 clones; roughly 92% were seen once. The material sequenced was peripheral blood, taken on day 0 of AZD1222 vaccination. The receptors shown here come from an adult in good health. Each CDR3 is given with its conserved first and last residue. D genes are given only for firm matches. Part of the rows lack a size; the others show once, few, many or a class for expanded clones.

clone size	V gene	D gene	CDR3 length	J gene	CDR3 protein	CDR3 DNA
-	TRBV9	-	14	TRBJ2-3	CASSVGGSTDTQYF	TGTGCCAGCAGCGTAGGGGGAAGCACAGATACGCAGTATTTT
-	TRBV6-2/TRBV6-3	-	15	TRBJ2-7	CASSYPGTWSYEQYF	TGTGCCAGCAGTTACCCCGGGACTTGGTCCTACGAGCAGTACTTC
-	TRBV5-1	-	15	TRBJ2-1	CASSPGTSFYNEQFF	TGCGCCAGCAGCCCCGGGACAAGTTTCTACAATGAGCAGTTCTTC
-	TRBV5-8	TRBD1	14	TRBJ2-5	CASSQRTGQETQYF	TGTGCCAGCAGCCAACGGACAGGGCAAGAGACCCAGTACTTC
-	TRBV9	-	15	TRBJ1-4	CASSARAATNEKLFF	TGTGCCAGCAGCGCCCGTGCTGCAACTAATGAAAAACTGTTTTTT
-	TRBV19	-	14	TRBJ2-7	CASTHTLGVYEQYF	TGTGCCAGTACTCATACGTTAGGGGTCTACGAGCAGTACTTC
-	TRBV7-2	-	15	TRBJ1-6	CASSLAYGQVSPLHF	TGTGCCAGCAGCTTAGCGTATGGTCAGGTGTCACCCCTCCACTTT
-	TRBV24-1	TRBD1	13	TRBJ1-2	CATSDFGQEAYTF	TGTGCCACCAGTGATTTCGGACAGGAGGCCTACACCTTC
-	TRBV9	-	17	TRBJ2-4	CASSVDPVLGAKNIQYF	TGTGCCAGCAGCGTAGACCCAGTTTTGGGAGCCAAAAACATTCAGTACTTC
-	TRBV11-3	-	14	TRBJ2-3	CASSRGVGTDTQYF	TGTGCCAGCAGCCGAGGGGTTGGAACAGATACGCAGTATTTT
-	TRBV7-9	-	16	TRBJ1-1	CASSLVGSSKNTEAFF	TGTGCCAGCAGCTTAGTAGGGAGCAGCAAGAACACTGAAGCTTTCTTT
-	TRBV5-6	-	15	TRBJ1-1	CASSPLHLTNTEAFF	TGTGCCAGCAGCCCTTTACACCTCACTAACACTGAAGCTTTCTTT
-	TRBV2	-	16	TRBJ1-6	CASSENPVGNNSPLHF	TGTGCCAGCAGTGAAAACCCGGTTGGAAATAATTCACCCCTCCACTTT
-	TRBV20-1	TRBD1	15	TRBJ2-1	CSASAWDRGENEQFF	TGCAGTGCTAGTGCTTGGGACAGGGGGGAAAATGAGCAGTTCTTC
-	TRBV5-8	TRBD1	17	TRBJ1-1	CASSLGSGTGVFDEAFF	TGTGCCAGCAGCTTGGGGTCCGGGACAGGGGTTTTCGATGAAGCTTTCTTT
-	TRBV9	TRBD2	18	TRBJ2-6	CASSVAGTRATGANVLTF	TGTGCCAGCAGCGTAGCGGGGACTAGGGCGACTGGGGCCAACGTCCTGACTTTC
-	TRBV4-2	-	14	TRBJ2-7	CASSQESLEYEQYF	TGTGCCAGCAGCCAAGAATCACTGGAATACGAGCAGTACTTC
once	TRBV14	-	12	TRBJ1-2	CASSQVNYGYTF	TGTGCCAGCAGCCAAGTTAACTATGGCTACACCTTC
-	TRBV6-1	-	11	TRBJ1-2	CASSEAYGYTF	TGTGCCAGCAGTGAAGCTTACGGCTACACCTTC
-	TRBV13	-	15	TRBJ2-7	CASSATPGSLSGENF	TGTGCCAGCAGCGCGACACCGGGATCTTTATCGGGGGAGAACTTC
-	TRBV19	TRBD1	15	TRBJ1-5	CASSLGTGGYQPQHF	TGTGCCAGTAGTCTCGGGACAGGGGGCTATCAGCCCCAGCATTTT
-	TRBV9	TRBD1	14	TRBJ1-4	CASSVGDREEKLFF	TGTGCCAGCAGCGTAGGGGACAGGGAAGAAAAACTGTTTTTT
few	TRBV30	TRBD1	15	TRBJ1-5	CAWSPLGQVNQPQHF	TGTGCCTGGAGTCCCCTGGGACAGGTCAATCAGCCCCAGCATTTT
-	TRBV5-1	-	13	TRBJ1-2	CASSSQRGYGYTF	TGCGCCAGCAGCTCTCAAAGGGGCTATGGCTACACCTTC
-	TRBV9	-	16	TRBJ2-3	CASSVEPSTSTDTQYF	TGTGCCAGCAGCGTAGAACCCAGTACTAGCACAGATACGCAGTATTTT
-	TRBV28	-	15	TRBJ1-2	CASSPGEKTNYGYTF	TGTGCCAGCAGCCCAGGGGAGAAGACTAACTATGGCTACACCTTC
-	TRBV10-3	-	14	TRBJ1-1	CAISLGGGATEAFF	TGTGCCATCAGCCTGGGAGGGGGGGCCACTGAAGCTTTCTTT
-	TRBV5-1	-	14	TRBJ2-7	CASSLGSGSYEQYF	TGCGCCAGCAGCCTAGGGTCAGGGTCCTACGAGCAGTACTTC
-	TRBV4-2	TRBD1	14	TRBJ1-1	CASSQAGQGVEAFF	TGTGCCAGCAGCCAAGCGGGACAGGGGGTGGAAGCTTTCTTT
-	TRBV27	-	14	TRBJ1-1	CASSPYLSGTEAFF	TGTGCCAGCAGTCCGTACCTGTCGGGCACTGAAGCTTTCTTT
-	TRBV5-4	-	16	TRBJ1-3	CASSLVGGGSGNTIYF	TGTGCCAGCAGCTTGGTGGGAGGCGGCTCTGGAAACACCATATATTTT
-	TRBV6-1	-	15	TRBJ2-3	CASSDTGAPTDTQYF	TGTGCCAGCAGTGACACGGGGGCCCCCACAGATACGCAGTATTTT
-	TRBV30	-	12	TRBJ2-7	CAWSLQGYEQYF	TGTGCCTGGAGTTTACAGGGCTACGAGCAGTACTTC
-	TRBV25-1	-	12	TRBJ2-3	CASSEWGDTQYF	TGTGCCAGCAGTGAATGGGGGGATACGCAGTATTTT
-	TRBV6-2/TRBV6-3	TRBD2	18	TRBJ2-7	CASSSGLAGGYVPYEQYF	TGTGCCAGCAGTTCAGGACTAGCGGGGGGCTACGTCCCCTACGAGCAGTACTTC
once	TRBV28	TRBD1	15	TRBJ1-5	CASSSIQGANQPQHF	TGTGCCAGCAGCTCTATACAGGGGGCTAATCAGCCCCAGCATTTT
-	TRBV9	TRBD1	15	TRBJ1-2	CASSVTGGLVDGYTF	TGTGCCAGCAGCGTGACAGGGGGACTTGTCGATGGCTACACCTTC
-	TRBV6-6	-	15	TRBJ1-1	CASSYGGTENTEAFF	TGTGCCAGCAGTTACGGTGGGACGGAGAACACTGAAGCTTTCTTT
once	TRBV21-1	-	15	TRBJ1-4	CASSKGNRGNEKLFF	TGTGCCAGCAGCAAAGGCAACAGGGGAAATGAAAAACTGTTTTTT
-	TRBV7-7	-	14	TRBJ2-5	CASSLLQMGETQYF	TGTGCTAGCAGCTTACTCCAGATGGGGGAGACCCAGTACTTC
-	TRBV7-3	TRBD1	16	TRBJ2-3	CASSAAGTGYTDTQYF	TGTGCCAGCAGCGCCGCCGGGACAGGATACACAGATACGCAGTATTTT
-	TRBV9	-	15	TRBJ1-1	CASSVMGGGRTEAFF	TGTGCCAGCAGCGTAATGGGTGGGGGTCGAACTGAAGCTTTCTTT
-	TRBV2	TRBD1	13	TRBJ2-4	CASSQGQGDIQYF	TGTGCCAGCAGTCAGGGACAGGGAGACATTCAGTACTTC
-	TRBV4-2	-	15	TRBJ2-1	CASSQLFSSYNEQFF	TGTGCCAGCAGCCAACTCTTTAGCTCCTACAATGAGCAGTTCTTC
once	TRBV7-2	TRBD2	15	TRBJ2-7	CASSGTSGGAYEQYF	TGTGCCAGCAGTGGGACTAGCGGGGGGGCCTACGAGCAGTACTTC
-	TRBV6-5	-	13	TRBJ2-7	CASSPTGAYEQYF	TGTGCCAGCAGTCCCACAGGTGCCTACGAGCAGTACTTC
-	TRBV7-2	TRBD1	17	TRBJ1-3	CASSLVGQGAGGNTIYF	TGTGCCAGCAGCTTAGTTGGACAGGGGGCTGGTGGAAACACCATATATTTT
-	TRBV10-3	-	11	TRBJ1-1	CATVTDYKAFF	TGTGCCACTGTAACGGATTATAAAGCTTTCTTT
-	TRBV9	TRBD1	15	TRBJ2-4	CASSSRTGTANIQYF	TGTGCCAGCAGCTCTCGCACCGGGACAGCAAACATTCAGTACTTC
-	TRBV25-1	-	14	TRBJ2-7	CASSDPGPSYEQYF	TGTGCCAGCAGTGATCCAGGGCCTTCCTACGAGCAGTACTTC
-	TRBV28	-	11	TRBJ1-2	CASSSRPGYTF	TGTGCCAGCAGTTCTCGCCCTGGCTACACCTTC
-	TRBV6-4	TRBD1	15	TRBJ2-1	CASKLRTGGLDEQFF	TGTGCCAGCAAACTCCGGACAGGGGGTCTCGATGAGCAGTTCTTC
-	TRBV30	-	15	TRBJ1-4	CAWTLGGATNEKLFF	TGTGCCTGGACCTTGGGAGGTGCAACTAATGAAAAACTGTTTTTT
once	TRBV5-1	TRBD1	14	TRBJ1-1	CASSLVTGDTEAFF	TGCGCCAGCAGCTTAGTGACAGGGGACACTGAAGCTTTCTTT
-	TRBV19	-	15	TRBJ2-7	CASSRARDGTYEQYF	TGTGCCAGTAGTCGAGCTCGGGACGGTACCTACGAGCAGTACTTC